This is a list of T cell receptor beta chains from one sample in a study of naive and memory T cell subsets. TCRdb reprocessed the UMI-ligation and nested PCR reads with MiXCR, giving one entry per CDR3 protein. The sample has around 90,000 distinct CDR3 sequences, 7% to 7.5% seen once; the top ten hold roughly 1.6%. The sequencing input was central memory CD4+ T cells from blood. The receptors were sampled from a human donor in good health. CDR3s include the opening cysteine and the closing phenylalanine or tryptophan. The D gene is left open where the match is weak. The size entry is marked missing in some rows and otherwise reads once, few, many or a size class.

>TRBJ1-3|many|14|TRBV5-1|.
CASSLAATGNTIYF
TGCGCCAGCAGCTTGGCTGCAACGGGAAACACCATATATTTT
>TRBJ2-1|.|14|TRBV29-1|.
CSVWISGRGGEQFF
TGCAGCGTTTGGATTAGCGGACGGGGCGGTGAGCAGTTCTTC
>TRBJ2-3|.|17|TRBV4-3|.
CASSQGSGSLATDTQYF
TGCGCCAGCAGCCAAGGGTCAGGGAGTCTAGCCACAGATACGCAGTATTTT
>TRBJ1-1|many|13|TRBV5-6|.
CASSLDRVTEAFF
TGTGCCAGCAGCTTGGACAGGGTAACTGAAGCTTTCTTT
>TRBJ1-6|many|13|TRBV18|.
CASSPQGEAPLHF
TGTGCCAGCTCACCTCAAGGGGAGGCACCCCTCCACTTT
>TRBJ2-1|many|16|TRBV28|.
CASSLSTAGTRNEQFF
TGTGCCAGCAGTTTAAGCACAGCAGGGACCCGAAATGAGCAGTTCTTC
>TRBJ1-4|many|13|TRBV20-1|.
CSVTKGGNEKLFF
TGCAGTGTCACAAAGGGCGGTAATGAAAAACTGTTTTTT
>TRBJ2-1|.|15|TRBV14|.
CASSLSQGEGSEQFF
TGTGCCAGCAGCCTTTCTCAGGGGGAGGGGAGTGAGCAGTTCTTC
>TRBJ2-1|few|18|TRBV5-5|TRBD2
CASSLAPSGGARYNEQFF
TGTGCCAGCAGCTTGGCCCCTAGCGGGGGGGCGAGGTACAATGAGCAGTTCTTC
>TRBJ2-7|.|14|TRBV7-8|.
CASSPPNSPYEQYF
TGTGCCAGCAGCCCCCCGAACAGCCCGTACGAGCAGTACTTC
>TRBJ1-2|many|13|TRBV28|TRBD1
CASSVIGTDGYTF
TGTGCCAGCAGTGTTATCGGGACAGATGGCTACACCTTC
>TRBJ2-7|many|17|TRBV29-1|TRBD1
CSVAGTGGHLTSYEQYF
TGCAGCGTCGCCGGGACAGGGGGTCATCTCACCAGTTACGAGCAGTACTTC
>TRBJ2-1|.|18|TRBV19|.
CASSIMSARGSLVNEQFF
TGTGCCAGTAGTATCATGTCCGCTCGAGGGTCGCTGGTGAATGAGCAGTTCTTC
>TRBJ1-6|many|16|TRBV18|TRBD1
CASSSQTGLGNSPLHF
TGTGCCAGCTCATCACAGACAGGGCTTGGAAATTCACCCCTCCACTTT
>TRBJ2-7|many|14|TRBV11-2|TRBD2
CASSSVAGTYEQYF
TGTGCCAGCAGCTCGGTAGCGGGGACGTACGAGCAGTACTTC
>TRBJ1-2|many|13|TRBV29-1|TRBD1
CSVEVGQATGPIF
TGCAGCGTTGAGGTCGGACAGGCCACCGGCCCCATCTTC
>TRBJ1-2|few|14|TRBV28|.
CASSLGGRLLGYTF
TGTGCCAGCAGTTTAGGGGGCAGATTACTTGGCTACACCTTC
>TRBJ2-7|few|15|TRBV6-2/TRBV6-3|TRBD1
CASSYGQGTPYEQYF
TGTGCCAGCAGTTACGGACAGGGTACTCCCTACGAGCAGTACTTC
>TRBJ1-2|many|13|TRBV7-9|.
CASSLGGSYGYTF
TGTGCCAGCAGCTTAGGGGGGTCCTATGGCTACACCTTC
>TRBJ1-2|many|13|TRBV12-3/TRBV12-4|.
CASSLGGRYGYTF
TGTGCCAGCAGTTTAGGGGGGCGGTATGGCTACACCTTC
>TRBJ2-3|many|14|TRBV28|TRBD2
CASSWGGAKDTQYF
TGTGCCAGCAGTTGGGGAGGGGCTAAAGATACGCAGTATTTT
>TRBJ2-7|many|16|TRBV5-4|TRBD2
CASRTGLAGGSNEQYF
TGTGCCAGCAGAACCGGACTAGCGGGGGGTAGTAACGAGCAGTACTTC
>TRBJ2-7|many|14|TRBV29-1|TRBD1
CSVEAPTGAREQYF
TGCAGCGTTGAAGCCCCGACAGGGGCGAGAGAGCAGTACTTC
>TRBJ1-1|many|14|TRBV3-1|.
CASSHGQLNTEAFF
TGTGCCAGCAGCCATGGACAGTTGAACACTGAAGCTTTCTTT
>TRBJ2-1|.|16|TRBV20-1|TRBD2
CSASGRATKAFHEQFF
TGCAGTGCTAGCGGGAGGGCCACTAAGGCCTTCCATGAGCAGTTCTTC
>TRBJ1-4|many|12|TRBV29-1|.
CSVGSGREKLFF
TGCAGCGTTGGCTCTGGTCGTGAAAAACTGTTTTTT
>TRBJ1-1|.|14|TRBV18|.
CASSLASVVGEAFF
TGTGCCAGCTCACTTGCATCGGTGGTTGGGGAAGCTTTCTTT
>TRBJ2-1|many|13|TRBV6-6|.
CASSYSRYNEQFF
TGTGCCAGCAGTTACTCACGGTACAATGAGCAGTTCTTC
>TRBJ2-1|few|15|TRBV10-3|.
CAISESDGSYNEQFF
TGTGCCATCAGTGAGTCGGACGGCTCCTACAATGAGCAGTTCTTC
>TRBJ1-5|few|14|TRBV19|TRBD1
CASSRRDSFQPQHF
TGTGCCAGTAGCCGCAGGGACAGTTTTCAGCCCCAGCATTTT
>TRBJ2-1|few|13|TRBV6-2/TRBV6-3|.
CASSYLGLNEQFF
TGTGCCAGCAGTTACTTAGGACTCAATGAGCAGTTCTTC
>TRBJ1-3|many|14|TRBV7-2|.
CASSLDGARDTIYF
TGTGCCAGCAGCTTAGACGGGGCCCGGGACACCATATATTTT
>TRBJ2-7|.|14|TRBV2|.
CASSETSASEEQYF
TGTGCCAGCAGTGAGACGAGCGCCAGTGAGGAGCAGTACTTC
>TRBJ2-7|.|15|TRBV7-2|.
CASSFRTGLGYEQYF
TGTGCCAGCAGCTTTAGAACAGGGCTAGGGTACGAGCAGTACTTC
>TRBJ1-5|many|13|TRBV20-1|.
CSASGQSNQPQHF
TGCAGTGCTTCCGGACAGAGCAATCAGCCCCAGCATTTT
>TRBJ2-5|.|16|TRBV19|TRBD1
CASSIAVGQAGETQYF
TGTGCCAGTAGTATCGCGGTCGGACAGGCGGGAGAGACCCAGTACTTC
>TRBJ2-5|many|13|TRBV6-5|.
CASSYAFGETQYF
TGTGCCAGCAGTTACGCCTTCGGGGAGACCCAGTACTTC
>TRBJ2-7|many|18|TRBV9|TRBD2
CASTPIASGRETAYEQYF
TGTGCCAGCACCCCCATCGCCTCCGGGCGGGAGACCGCCTACGAGCAGTACTTC
>TRBJ1-2|many|12|TRBV29-1|.
CSVLKTSSGYTF
TGCAGCGTTCTGAAGACTAGCTCTGGCTACACCTTC
>TRBJ1-2|.|13|TRBV6-1|TRBD1
CASSGQGKDGYTF
TGTGCCAGCAGCGGACAGGGGAAGGATGGCTACACCTTC
>TRBJ1-5|many|14|TRBV16|.
CASSQSWGNQPQHF
TGTGCCAGCAGCCAATCGTGGGGCAATCAGCCCCAGCATTTT
>TRBJ2-2|many|14|TRBV12-3/TRBV12-4|.
CASSSDNNAGELFF
TGTGCCAGCAGTTCAGATAATAACGCCGGGGAGCTGTTTTTT
>TRBJ2-1|many|16|TRBV6-5|TRBD2
CATQQIAGGSYNEQFF
TGTGCCACCCAGCAAATAGCGGGGGGATCCTACAATGAGCAGTTCTTC
>TRBJ2-4|.|13|TRBV7-2|.
CASSSTGRNIQYF
TGTGCCAGCAGTTCAACCGGGAGAAACATTCAGTACTTC
>TRBJ2-7|few|14|TRBV7-2|.
CASSLGAASYEQYF
TGTGCCAGCAGCTTAGGAGCAGCATCCTACGAGCAGTACTTC
>TRBJ2-1|many|20|TRBV19|.
CASKGTGGRSERASYNEQFF
TGTGCCAGTAAGGGAACCGGGGGCCGAAGTGAACGGGCCTCCTACAATGAGCAGTTCTTC
>TRBJ2-2|few|15|TRBV19|.
CASSPGTVNTGELFF
TGTGCCAGTAGTCCCGGGACGGTGAACACCGGGGAGCTGTTTTTT
>TRBJ2-1|many|16|TRBV4-1|.
CASSQPLAIPFNEQFF
TGCGCCAGCAGCCAACCCCTAGCTATTCCTTTCAATGAGCAGTTCTTC
>TRBJ2-1|.|13|TRBV4-2|.
CASSQVGRDEQFF
TGTGCCAGCAGCCAAGTGGGACGGGATGAGCAGTTCTTC
>TRBJ2-1|few|13|TRBV12-3/TRBV12-4|.
CASRVGAGNEQFF
TGTGCCAGCAGAGTCGGGGCGGGCAATGAGCAGTTCTTC
>TRBJ2-7|many|14|TRBV27|.
CASGRTVGSYEQYF
TGTGCCAGCGGGAGGACAGTAGGCTCCTACGAGCAGTACTTC
>TRBJ1-5|many|15|TRBV28|TRBD1
CASSSRQGGNQPQHF
TGTGCCAGCAGTTCCAGACAGGGTGGCAATCAGCCCCAGCATTTT
>TRBJ1-1|many|16|TRBV12-3/TRBV12-4|TRBD1
CASRGDRRGLNTEAFF
TGTGCCAGCAGAGGGGACAGGAGAGGGCTGAACACTGAAGCTTTCTTT